This T cell receptor (beta chain) was captured by sequencing in a study of blood T cell repertoires in COVID-19. Looking at the study overall: Collection of acute and convalescent COVID-19 samples took place in the United States, Italy and Spain. Sources were T cells, B-cell-depleted T cells, or PBMCs; the material itself was cDNA or gDNA.

As processed by the authors: Scientists estimated how many nucleated cells there were by amplifying reference gene primers. Sequencing used immunoSEQ multiplex PCR; TCRdb keeps in-frame clones, though not all of them. The V and J calls and the clone size are those of that table, but D and trimming were determined from the DNA. The sample consists of under 150,000 clones, around 85% of them appearing once. The V gene lost 3 bases and the J gene lost 4 bases, with 14 bases spanning the gap. Germline CDR1 and CDR2: ENHRY and SYGVKD. The CDR3 runs 15 residues. The chain couples TRBV10-3 to TRBJ2-3; D perhaps matches TRBD1 (6 bases). The sequence was collected from a woman in her fifties or sixties who had recovered from COVID-19. Sequenced: peripheral blood. The CDR3 is CAISEQGVQADTQYF. CDR3 in DNA: TGTGCCATCAGTGAACAGGGTGTTCAGGCAGATACGCAGTATTTT.